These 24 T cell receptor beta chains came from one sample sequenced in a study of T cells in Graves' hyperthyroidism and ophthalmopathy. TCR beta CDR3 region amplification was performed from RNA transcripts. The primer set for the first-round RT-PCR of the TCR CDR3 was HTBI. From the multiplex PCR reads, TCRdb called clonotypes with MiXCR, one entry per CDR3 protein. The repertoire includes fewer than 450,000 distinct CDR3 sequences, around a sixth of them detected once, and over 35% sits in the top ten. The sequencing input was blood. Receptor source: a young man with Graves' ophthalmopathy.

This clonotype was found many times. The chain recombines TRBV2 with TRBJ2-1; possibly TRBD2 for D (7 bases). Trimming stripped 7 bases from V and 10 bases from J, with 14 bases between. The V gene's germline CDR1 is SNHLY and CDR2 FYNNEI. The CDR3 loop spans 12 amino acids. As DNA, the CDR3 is TGTGCCAGCACCGAGGGGGGAGGGGAGCAGTTCTTC. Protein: CASTEGGGEQFF.

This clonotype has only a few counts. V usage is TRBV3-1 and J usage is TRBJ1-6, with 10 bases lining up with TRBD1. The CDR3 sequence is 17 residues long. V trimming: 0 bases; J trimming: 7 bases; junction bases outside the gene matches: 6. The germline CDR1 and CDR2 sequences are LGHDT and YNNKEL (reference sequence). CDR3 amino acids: CASSQETPGQGNSPLHF. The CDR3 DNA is TGTGCCAGCAGCCAAGAGACCCCGGGACAGGGGAATTCACCCCTCCACTTT.

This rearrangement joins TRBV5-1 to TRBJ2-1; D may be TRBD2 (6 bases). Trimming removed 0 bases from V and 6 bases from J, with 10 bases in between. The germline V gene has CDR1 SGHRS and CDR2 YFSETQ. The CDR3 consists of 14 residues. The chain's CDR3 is CASSLEFSGNEQFF. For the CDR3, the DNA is TGCGCCAGCAGCTTGGAGTTTAGCGGCAATGAGCAGTTCTTC.

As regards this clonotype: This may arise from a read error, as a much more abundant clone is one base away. CDR3: CAISESGGGGYNPPLHF. DNA of the CDR3: TGTGCCATCAGTGAGTCCGGCGGTGGCGGGTATAATCCACCCCTCCACTTT. The chain uses TRBV10-3 and TRBJ1-6; no clear D. Germline V lookup: CDR1 ENHRY, CDR2 SYGVKD. The CDR3 length is 17 residues.

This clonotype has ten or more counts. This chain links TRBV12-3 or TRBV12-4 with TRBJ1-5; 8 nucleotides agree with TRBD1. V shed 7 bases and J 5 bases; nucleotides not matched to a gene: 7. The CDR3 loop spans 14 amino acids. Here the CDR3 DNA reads TGTGCCAGCACCAAGGACAGGGAGGATCAGCCCCAGCATTTT. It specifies CASTKDREDQPQHF.

For the CDR3, the DNA is TGCAGCGTTGTATCAGGGCTCGGGGGGCCCCAGCATTTT. This encodes CSVVSGLGGPQHF. V usage is TRBV29-1 and J usage is TRBJ1-5; possible D gene TRBD1, 5 bases. This CDR3 is 13 amino acids long. CDR1 is SQVTM and CDR2 is ANQGSEA in the germline V gene. V dropped 4 bases and J dropped 9 bases, with 16 bases sitting between them. Together with reference TRBV29-1 and TRBJ1-5, the CDR3 gives the full variable domain: SAVISQKPSRDICQRGTSLTIQCQVDSQVTMMFWYRQQPGQSLTLIATANQGSEATYESGFVIDKFPISRPNLTFSTLTVSNMSPEDSSIYLCSVVSGLGGPQHFGDGTRLSIL.

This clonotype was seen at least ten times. CDR3 nucleotides: TGTGCCAGCAGTCCACGGGGTGTCAGCACAGATACGCAGTATTTT. It yields the protein CASSPRGVSTDTQYF. This rearrangement joins TRBV6-1 to TRBJ2-3; D is possibly TRBD2 (5 bases). Between the trimmed V and J ends, which lost 5 bases and 0 bases, there was a span of 12 bases. The CDR3 consists of 15 residues. In germline, CDR1 is MNHNS, CDR2 SASEGT.

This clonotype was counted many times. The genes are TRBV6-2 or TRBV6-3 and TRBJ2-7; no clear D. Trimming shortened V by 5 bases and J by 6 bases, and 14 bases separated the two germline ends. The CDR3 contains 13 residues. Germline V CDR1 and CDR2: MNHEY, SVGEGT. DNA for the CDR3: TGTGCCAGCAGTAGGCAAGGGATGGGCGAGCAGTACTTC. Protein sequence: CASSRQGMGEQYF.

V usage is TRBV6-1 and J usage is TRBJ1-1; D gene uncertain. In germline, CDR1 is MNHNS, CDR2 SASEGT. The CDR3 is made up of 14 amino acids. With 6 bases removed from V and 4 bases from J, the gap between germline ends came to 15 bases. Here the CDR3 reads CASSAIEKGTEAFF. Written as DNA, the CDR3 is TGTGCCAGCAGCGCTATAGAAAAGGGCACTGAAGCTTTCTTT.

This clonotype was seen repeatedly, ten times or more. CDR3 sequence: CASSHGVWSETQYF. CDR3 DNA sequence: TGTGCCAGCAGCCACGGAGTTTGGTCGGAGACCCAGTACTTC. The V gene is TRBV11-1, the J gene TRBJ2-5; unclear D gene. CDR3 length: 14 amino acids. Trimming cost V 5 bases and J 5 bases, with 15 bases left between them. CDR1 SGHAT and CDR2 FQDESV come from the germline V gene (reference sequence).

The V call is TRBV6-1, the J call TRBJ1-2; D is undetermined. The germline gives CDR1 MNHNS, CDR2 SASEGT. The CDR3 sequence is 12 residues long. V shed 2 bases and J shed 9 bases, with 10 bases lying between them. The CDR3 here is CASSELVGCYTF. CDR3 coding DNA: TGTGCCAGCAGTGAATTAGTTGGTTGCTACACCTTC.

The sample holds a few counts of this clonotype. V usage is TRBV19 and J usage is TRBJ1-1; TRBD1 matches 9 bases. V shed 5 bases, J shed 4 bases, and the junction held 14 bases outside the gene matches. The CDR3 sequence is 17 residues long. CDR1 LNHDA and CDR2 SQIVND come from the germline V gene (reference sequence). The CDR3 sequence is CASSPSRDRVGSTEAFF. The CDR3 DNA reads TGTGCCAGTAGTCCGTCCCGGGACAGGGTCGGAAGCACTGAAGCTTTCTTT.

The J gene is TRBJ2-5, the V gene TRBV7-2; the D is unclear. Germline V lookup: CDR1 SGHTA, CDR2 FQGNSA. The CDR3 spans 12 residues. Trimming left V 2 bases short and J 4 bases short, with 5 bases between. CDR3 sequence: CASSLRSETQYF. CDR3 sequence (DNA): TGTGCCAGCAGCTTACGGTCAGAGACCCAGTACTTC.

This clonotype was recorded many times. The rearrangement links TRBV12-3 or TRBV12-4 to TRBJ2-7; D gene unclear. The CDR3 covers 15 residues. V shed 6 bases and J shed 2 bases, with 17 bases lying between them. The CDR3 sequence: CASRPTGSTTYEQYF. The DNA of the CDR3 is TGTGCCAGCAGACCGACGGGCAGTACGACCTACGAGCAGTACTTC.

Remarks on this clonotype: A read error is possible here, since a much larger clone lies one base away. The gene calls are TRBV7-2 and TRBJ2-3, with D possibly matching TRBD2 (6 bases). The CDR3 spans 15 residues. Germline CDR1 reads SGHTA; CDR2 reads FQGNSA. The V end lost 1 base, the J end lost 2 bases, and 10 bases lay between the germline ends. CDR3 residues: CASSLDRGITDTQYF. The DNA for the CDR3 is TGTGCCAGCAGCTTAGACCGGGGGATCACAGATACGCAGTATTTT.

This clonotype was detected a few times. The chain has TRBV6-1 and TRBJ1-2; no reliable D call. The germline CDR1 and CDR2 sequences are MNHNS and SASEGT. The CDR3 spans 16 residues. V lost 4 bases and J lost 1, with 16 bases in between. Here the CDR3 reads CASSALGSDFNYGYTF. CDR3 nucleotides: TGTGCCAGCAGTGCCTTAGGATCAGACTTTAACTATGGCTACACCTTC.

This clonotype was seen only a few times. The CDR3 protein is CASRRRDDTEAFF. CDR3 bases: TGTGCCAGCCGCCGCAGGGACGACACTGAAGCTTTCTTT. The J gene is TRBJ1-1, the V gene TRBV7-9; tentatively, D is TRBD1 (5 bases). With 8 bases removed from V and 3 bases from J, the gap between germline ends came to 13 bases. In germline, CDR1 is SEHNR, CDR2 FQNEAQ (reference sequence). This CDR3 comprises 13 residues.

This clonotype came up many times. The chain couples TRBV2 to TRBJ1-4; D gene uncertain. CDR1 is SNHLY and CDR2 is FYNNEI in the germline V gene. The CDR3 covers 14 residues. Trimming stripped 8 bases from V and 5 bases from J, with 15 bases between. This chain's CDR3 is CASATHRGNEKLFF. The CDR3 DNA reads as TGTGCCAGCGCTACACACCGAGGGAATGAAAAACTGTTTTTT.

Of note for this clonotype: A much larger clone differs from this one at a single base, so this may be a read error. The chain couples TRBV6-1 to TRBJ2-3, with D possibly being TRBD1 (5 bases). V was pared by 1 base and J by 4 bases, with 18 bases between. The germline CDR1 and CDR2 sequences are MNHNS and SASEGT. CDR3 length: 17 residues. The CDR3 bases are TGTGCCAGCAGTGAAGGGGGCGGCAGGGTTGGTGCAGATACGCAGTATTTT. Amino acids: CASSEGGGRVGADTQYF.

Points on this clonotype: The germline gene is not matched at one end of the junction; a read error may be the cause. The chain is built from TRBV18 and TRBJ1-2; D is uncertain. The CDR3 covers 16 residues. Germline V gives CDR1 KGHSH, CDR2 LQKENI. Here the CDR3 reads CASSPSDAEVLYGNTF. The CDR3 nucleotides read TGTGCCAGCTCACCTTCCGACGCGGAGGTGCTCTATGGCAACACCTTC.

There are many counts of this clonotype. The CDR3 nucleotides are TGCAGTGCGAGTCCCGTTAATGAAAAACTGTTTTTT. Translation: CSASPVNEKLFF. The V and J genes are TRBV20-1 and TRBJ1-4; D is undetermined. Germline V lookup: CDR1 DFQATT, CDR2 SNEGSKA (reference sequence). The CDR3 runs 12 residues. Trimming took 6 bases from V and 4 from J, leaving 9 bases between them.

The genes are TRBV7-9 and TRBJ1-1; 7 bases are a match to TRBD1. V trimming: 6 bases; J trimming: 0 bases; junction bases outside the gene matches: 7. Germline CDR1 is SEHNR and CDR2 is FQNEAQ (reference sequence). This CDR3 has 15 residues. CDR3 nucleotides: TGTGCCAGCAGGCCTACACAGGGGATGAACACTGAAGCTTTCTTT. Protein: CASRPTQGMNTEAFF.

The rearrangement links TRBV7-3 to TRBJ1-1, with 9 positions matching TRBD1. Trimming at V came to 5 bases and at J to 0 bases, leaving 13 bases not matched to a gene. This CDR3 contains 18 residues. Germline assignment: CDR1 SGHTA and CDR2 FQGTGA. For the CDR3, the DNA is TGTGCCAGCAGCCATGAGGCACAGGGGGCTAATTTGAACACTGAAGCTTTCTTT. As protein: CASSHEAQGANLNTEAFF.

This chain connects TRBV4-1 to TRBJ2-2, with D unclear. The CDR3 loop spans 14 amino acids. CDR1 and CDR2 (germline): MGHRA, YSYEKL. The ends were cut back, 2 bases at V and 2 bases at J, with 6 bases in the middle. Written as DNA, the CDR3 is TGCGCCAGCAGCCAAAACTATAACACCGGGGAGCTGTTTTTT. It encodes CASSQNYNTGELFF.